Each of the 7 T cell receptor beta chains below was sequenced from the same sample in a study of T cell responses to AZD1222 COVID-19 vaccine. Produced via immunoSEQ multiplex PCR; TCRdb's table is partial and in-frame only. The profile shows roughly 180,000 clones, approximately 92% of them singletons. The sequenced sample was peripheral blood, obtained on day 0 of AZD1222 vaccination. The receptors were gathered from an adult in good health.

Remarks on this clone: The sample has other DNA sequences that encode this CDR3 too. The chain recombines TRBV5-6 with TRBJ2-5, with D perhaps matching TRBD2 (6 bases). The CDR3 extends over 13 amino acids. V was shortened by 4 bases and J by 2 bases, with 9 bases between the two germline ends. CDR1 and CDR2 from the germline V gene are SGHDT and YYEEEE. CDR3 in amino acids: CASSHREQETQYF. The CDR3 DNA reads as TGTGCCAGCAGCCACCGGGAGCAAGAGACCCAGTACTTC.

The chain carries TRBV5-4 and TRBJ1-6; 8 nucleotides match TRBD1. This CDR3 is 14 amino acids long. The germline gives CDR1 SGHNT, CDR2 YYREEE (reference sequence). V was pared by 6 bases and J by 6 bases, with 5 bases of the junction left unmatched. The CDR3 reads CASTRQGTNSPLHF. The CDR3, as DNA: TGTGCCAGCACCCGACAGGGGACTAATTCACCCCTCCACTTT.

This sequence joins TRBV6-2 or TRBV6-3 and TRBJ1-6; no clear D. CDR1 MNHEY and CDR2 SVGEGT come from the germline V gene. The CDR3 has 17 residues. Trimming took off 3 bases at V and 0 bases at J, with 12 bases between the two ends. In DNA form, the CDR3 reads TGTGCCAGCAGTTATCCGCCAGGCAGCTCCTATAATTCACCCCTCCACTTT. It yields the protein CASSYPPGSSYNSPLHF.

The rearrangement joins TRBV27 to TRBJ2-1; 9 bases align to TRBD1. V gave up 3 bases and J gave up 7 bases; unmatched junction bases: 1. CDR1 MNHEY and CDR2 SMNVEV come from the germline V gene (reference sequence). The CDR3 is made up of 13 amino acids. The CDR3 loop is CASSFGQGNEQFF. Written as DNA, the CDR3 is TGTGCCAGCAGTTTCGGACAGGGGAATGAGCAGTTCTTC.

This rearrangement joins TRBV6-5 to TRBJ1-1; D unclear. From germline, CDR1 is MNHEY and CDR2 SVGAGI. The CDR3 totals 14 residues. The germline V and J ends were trimmed by 2 bases and 1 base, with 8 bases remaining between them. The CDR3 reads CASSYGRKNTEAFF. CDR3 coding DNA: TGTGCCAGCAGTTACGGCAGAAAGAACACTGAAGCTTTCTTT.

This chain uses TRBV9 with TRBJ1-3; D remains ambiguous. Trimming removed 3 bases at V and 0 bases at J, with 10 bases between. This CDR3 comprises 15 residues. Germline assignment: CDR1 SGDLS and CDR2 YYNGEE. CDR3 bases: TGTGCCAGCAGCGACCGACATTCCTCTGGAAACACCATATATTTT. This sequence encodes CASSDRHSSGNTIYF.

V is TRBV19 and J is TRBJ2-7, with 8 bases lining up with TRBD1. V lost 4 bases, J lost 6 bases, and 8 bases stayed unmatched. CDR3 length equals 14 residues. CDR1 and CDR2 from the germline V gene are LNHDA and SQIVND (reference sequence). This chain's CDR3 is CASSTKDRVREQYV. CDR3 in DNA: TGTGCCAGTAGTACGAAGGACAGGGTTCGCGAGCAGTACGTC.